This entry lists 21 T cell receptor beta chains sequenced from one sample in a study of blood T cell repertoires in COVID-19. Sequenced by immunoSEQ multiplex PCR; TCRdb stores in-frame clones only, minus some. Seen here are about 73,000 clones, under 90% observed once, and the top ten hold more than 4%. Material for sequencing was peripheral blood. These receptors all come from a woman aged 60-75 years with acute or convalescent COVID-19.

The rearrangement joins TRBV18 to TRBJ1-1; 9 positions match TRBD1. The ends lost 6 bases at V and 6 bases at J; junction bases unmatched: 5. The CDR3 has 13 amino acids. Germline V gives CDR1 KGHSH, CDR2 LQKENI. CDR3 DNA: TGTGCCAGCTCTTCAACAGGGGGCGCTGAAGCTTTCTTT. Translating gives CASSSTGGAEAFF.

CDR3 sequence reads: CASSLETGDQPQHF. CDR3 sequence (DNA): TGTGCCAGCAGCTTAGAGACAGGGGATCAGCCCCAGCATTTT. V gene TRBV7-9 combines with J gene TRBJ1-5, with TRBD1 identical over 8 bases. CDR1 SEHNR and CDR2 FQNEAQ come from the germline V gene (reference sequence). The CDR3 runs to 14 residues. The V and J ends lost 1 base and 5 bases, in that order; junction bases with no gene match: 1.

The chain joins TRBV10-3 to TRBJ1-5; 12 bases map to TRBD1. V dropped 11 bases and J dropped 3; count of bases not matched to a gene: 5. This CDR3 contains 14 residues. Per germline, CDR1 ENHRY and CDR2 SYGVKD. The CDR3 DNA reads as TGTGCCTCTAAGGGACAGGGGGCCAATCAGCCCCAGCATTTT. Translation: CASKGQGANQPQHF.

This sequence joins TRBV4-2 and TRBJ1-4; D gene unclear. Trimming cost V 2 bases and J 0 bases, with 13 bases left between them. The CDR3 runs to 17 residues. The germline CDR1 and CDR2 sequences are LGHNA and YNFKEQ. In DNA, the CDR3 is TGTGCCAGCAGCCAATCTACCGGAACAGCAACTAATGAAAAACTGTTTTTT. Translated, it gives CASSQSTGTATNEKLFF.

V gene TRBV19 combines with J gene TRBJ2-2; D unresolved. V was cut by 6 bases and J by 7 bases, with 6 bases left in between. The CDR3 extends over 11 amino acids. Germline values: CDR1 LNHDA, CDR2 SQIVND (reference sequence). This CDR3 is CASRFGGELFF. CDR3 nucleotides: TGTGCCAGTAGGTTCGGCGGGGAGCTGTTTTTT.

The CDR3 is CASSYGGSGANVLTF. The DNA for the CDR3 is TGTGCCAGCAGTTACGGAGGATCTGGGGCCAACGTCCTGACTTTC. This sequence joins TRBV6-2 or TRBV6-3 and TRBJ2-6, with D possibly being TRBD2 (5 bases). This CDR3 has 15 residues. V lost 2 bases, J lost 1 base, and 6 bases lay in between. The germline gives CDR1 MNHEY, CDR2 SVGEGT.

The table lists this clone with a count of one. V is TRBV5-1 and J is TRBJ1-2; D ambiguous. The CDR3 contains 15 residues. The germline gives CDR1 SGHRS, CDR2 YFSETQ. V was pared by 2 bases and J by 1 base, with 12 bases between. CDR3 nucleotide sequence: TGCGCCAGCAGCTTTGTGGCAGAAAATAACTATGGCTACACCTTC. Its translation: CASSFVAENNYGYTF.

V is TRBV2 and J is TRBJ1-1; TRBD1 matches 7 bases. Trimming took 4 bases from V and 6 from J; bases not matched to a gene: 5. This CDR3 spans 13 amino acids. Germline V gene sequence: CDR1 SNHLY, CDR2 FYNNEI. CDR3 coding DNA: TGTGCCAGCAGTGGGACAGGATTCGCTGAAGCTTTCTTT. Protein: CASSGTGFAEAFF.

The chain employs TRBV24-1 and TRBJ2-5; the D is unclear. The CDR3 is made up of 12 amino acids. V was shortened by 10 bases and J by 1 base, with 9 bases between the two germline ends. Germline values: CDR1 KGHDR, CDR2 SFDVKD. CDR3 loop: CATQDSQETQYF. The CDR3 region has the DNA TGTGCCACTCAGGATTCCCAAGAGACCCAGTACTTC.

The V and J genes are TRBV5-1 and TRBJ1-1, with unresolved D. The ends were cut back, 0 bases at V and 4 bases at J, with 19 bases in the middle. The CDR3 totals 17 residues. Looked up from germline, CDR1 is SGHRS and CDR2 is YFSETQ. This CDR3 is CASSLDRGRSSSTEAFF. The CDR3 DNA is TGCGCCAGCAGCTTGGACAGAGGGAGGTCGTCGAGCACTGAAGCTTTCTTT. The full variable domain, its missing parts supplied by reference TRBV5-1 and TRBJ1-1, is KAGVTQTPRYLIKTRGQQVTLSCSPISGHRSVSWYQQTPGQGLQFLFEYFSETQRNKGNFPGRFSGRQFSNSRSEMNVSTLELGDSALYLCASSLDRGRSSSTEAFFGQGTRLTVV.

The chain employs TRBV19 and TRBJ1-5; 8 bases agree with TRBD1. The CDR3 has 14 amino acids. V lost 4 bases and J lost 6; bases outside the gene matches: 5. The germline V gene has CDR1 LNHDA and CDR2 SQIVND (reference sequence). This chain's CDR3 is CASSTDRGGQPQHF. The CDR3 nucleotides are TGTGCCAGTAGTACCGACAGGGGAGGTCAGCCCCAGCATTTT.

The chain has TRBV24-1 and TRBJ1-5, with D maybe TRBD1 (5 bases). The length of the CDR3 is 15 residues. Between the trimmed V and J ends, which lost 6 bases and 4 bases, there was a span of 15 bases. Germline V gives CDR1 KGHDR, CDR2 SFDVKD. The CDR3 region has the DNA TGTGCCACCAGTCCTAATGGCGGGGGTAATCAGCCCCAGCATTTT. It is translated as CATSPNGGGNQPQHF.

The chain links TRBV7-8 to TRBJ1-1, with 8 positions matching TRBD1. The CDR3 loop spans 15 amino acids. With V trimmed by 2 bases and J by 0 bases, 2 bases remained unmatched. Germline values: CDR1 SGHVS, CDR2 FQNEAQ. This CDR3 reads CASSLMGQVNTEAFF. The CDR3 DNA is TGTGCCAGCAGCTTAATGGGACAGGTGAACACTGAAGCTTTCTTT. Full variable domain (rest looked up from reference TRBV7-8 and TRBJ1-1): GAGVSQSPRYKVAKRGQDVALRCDPISGHVSLFWYQQALGQGPEFLTYFQNEAQLDKSGLPSDRFFAERPEGSVSTLKIQRTQQEDSAVYLCASSLMGQVNTEAFFGQGTRLTVV.

The rearrangement links TRBV6-1 to TRBJ1-2, with D unresolved. The germline gives CDR1 MNHNS, CDR2 SASEGT. The CDR3 has 14 residues. The V and J ends lost 1 base and 7 bases respectively, with 13 bases between them. The CDR3 DNA sequence: TGTGCCAGCAGTGAAGTTGTGCGGCGGGCTGGCTACACCTTC. Protein product: CASSEVVRRAGYTF.

The chain is built from TRBV7-9 and TRBJ2-5; D is undetermined. The CDR3 totals 11 residues. In germline, CDR1 is SEHNR, CDR2 FQNEAQ (reference sequence). V lost 8 bases and J 5 bases, leaving 9 bases between the germline ends. CDR3 nucleotide sequence: TGTGCCAGCGAGCGAATGGAGACCCAGTACTTC. This sequence encodes CASERMETQYF.

The chain recombines TRBV28 with TRBJ1-5; D is uncertain. The CDR3 is made up of 12 amino acids. Trimming cost V 4 bases and J 4 bases, with 5 bases left between them. Germline CDR1 is MDHEN and CDR2 is SYDVKM. In nucleotides, the CDR3 is TGTGCCAGCAGTTCCCTAAATCAGCCCCAGCATTTT. It codes for CASSSLNQPQHF.

The CDR3 coding sequence is TGTGCCACCAGCAGAGAGGAGGTAGCAATTGAAGCTTTCTTT. This encodes CATSREEVAIEAFF. V is TRBV15 and J is TRBJ1-1; no reliable D call. The CDR3 contains 14 residues. Germline V gene lookup returns CDR1 LNHNV and CDR2 YYDKDF (reference sequence). Trimming removed 0 bases at V and 7 bases at J, with 12 bases between.

The J gene is TRBJ1-3, the V gene TRBV5-5, with D maybe TRBD1 (6 bases). The CDR3 has 18 residues. Trimming left V 0 bases short and J 0 bases short, with 16 bases between. The V gene's germline CDR1 is SGHKS and CDR2 YYEKEE (reference sequence). The CDR3 DNA follows: TGTGCCAGCAGCTTGGCCCCCTTCTGGACAGACTCTGGAAACACCATATATTTT. Its protein product is CASSLAPFWTDSGNTIYF. The whole variable domain, remainder taken from reference TRBV5-5 and TRBJ1-3, is DAGVTQSPTHLIKTRGQQVTLRCSPISGHKSVSWYQQVLGQGPQFIFQYYEKEERGRGNFPDRFSARQFPNYSSELNVNALLLGDSALYLCASSLAPFWTDSGNTIYFGEGSWLTVV.

This sequence joins TRBV5-1 and TRBJ2-7; 7 bases fit TRBD1. With V trimmed by 5 bases and J by 0 bases, 8 bases remained unmatched. Germline V gene data show CDR1 as SGHRS and CDR2 as YFSETQ. This CDR3 spans 15 amino acids. Here the CDR3 reads CASRLGQASSYEQYF. The CDR3 DNA follows: TGCGCCAGCAGGTTAGGACAGGCGAGCTCCTACGAGCAGTACTTC.

V and J are TRBV2 and TRBJ1-1, with D tentatively TRBD1 (6 bases). CDR1 is SNHLY and CDR2 is FYNNEI in the germline V gene. The ends were cut back, 4 bases at V and 3 bases at J, with 15 bases in the middle. CDR3 length: 15 residues. The CDR3 reads CASSARLGGDTEAFF. The CDR3 region has the DNA TGTGCCAGCAGTGCTCGTCTAGGGGGGGACACTGAAGCTTTCTTT.

This rearrangement joins TRBV11-2 to TRBJ2-7, with D possibly matching TRBD1 (7 bases). Germline CDR1 reads SGHAT; CDR2 reads FQNNGV. CDR3 length: 15 amino acids. V was pared by 5 bases and J by 2 bases, with 16 bases between. CDR3 in DNA: TGTGCCAGCAGCCAGCGGAGGGACAGCCCCTACGAGCAGTACTTC. Amino acid sequence: CASSQRRDSPYEQYF.